This entry describes one TCR beta chain. The CDR3 is 12 amino acids. With V trimmed by 6 bases and J by 5 bases, 1 base remained unmatched. These data belong to a study of control samples from healthy donors and cancer patients. Some clones are missing from TCRdb's copy, which holds only in-frame ones; the method was immunoSEQ multiplex PCR. The data contain about 140,000 clones, around 90% of them seen just once; the ten biggest clones take up about 10%. The chain is built from TRBV12-3 or TRBV12-4 and TRBJ1-2; TRBD1 aligns across 9 bases. The sequenced sample was blood. The TCR comes from a young man in good health. CDR3: CASRTGGYGYTF. In DNA form, the CDR3 reads TGTGCCAGCAGGACAGGGGGGTATGGCTACACCTTC.